This TCR beta chain was sequenced in a study of blood T cell repertoires in COVID-19. About the research overall: Samples of COVID-19 (acute and convalescent) were obtained from the United States, Italy and Spain.

CDR1 and CDR2 (germline): SGHTA, FQGNSA. The CDR3 runs 16 residues. Trimming removed 5 bases at V and 0 bases at J, with 15 bases between. Generated by immunoSEQ multiplex PCR, the TCRdb table keeps only in-frame clones and is missing some. The data contain 200,000 to 300,000 clones, around 88% of them singletons. The V and J genes are TRBV7-2 and TRBJ2-3, with D maybe TRBD2 (6 bases). This TCR came from a man between 25 and 39 years old with active or convalescent COVID-19. Sequencing input: peripheral blood. The chain's CDR3 is CASSDFAGTSTDTQYF. The CDR3 DNA reads as TGTGCCAGCAGCGACTTCGCGGGGACTAGCACAGATACGCAGTATTTT.